These 8 T cell receptor beta chains were all obtained from the same sample, sequenced in a study of T cells after yellow fever vaccination. TCRdb re-called the 5' RACE reads with MiXCR, one entry per CDR3 protein. The table shows 500,000 to 700,000 distinct CDR3 sequences, with 15% to 20% occurring only once. This sample comprised PBMCs, obtained 15 days after the yellow fever booster vaccination. These TCRs come from a man aged 25-45 years who received the YFV17D yellow fever vaccine.

This clonotype was observed a few times. One end of the junction does not line up with germline, which may come from a read error. The chain has TRBV12-3 or TRBV12-4 and TRBJ2-7; unclear D gene. This CDR3 spans 11 amino acids. The CDR3 DNA follows: TGTGCCAGCAGTTTAGGACCGGTGGTCGGCTTC. Its translation is CASSLGPVVGF.

The chain couples TRBV14 to TRBJ1-1; a possible D gene is TRBD1 (5 bases). Germline V gene sequence: CDR1 SGHDN, CDR2 FVKESK. With 4 bases removed from V and 1 base from J, the gap between germline ends came to 13 bases. There are 15 residues in the CDR3. CDR3 sequence reads: CASSRRDGTNTEAFF. The CDR3 bases are TGTGCCAGCAGCCGCAGGGACGGTACGAACACTGAAGCTTTCTTT. Full variable domain (missing parts from reference TRBV14 and TRBJ1-1): EAGVTQFPSHSVIEKGQTVTLRCDPISGHDNLYWYRRVMGKEIKFLLHFVKESKQDESGMPNNRFLAERTGGTYSTLKVQPAELEDSGVYFCASSRRDGTNTEAFFGQGTRLTVV.

The chain links TRBV20-1 to TRBJ2-3, with D perhaps matching TRBD2 (5 bases). This CDR3 comprises 10 residues. V was clipped by 8 bases and J by 7 bases, with 10 bases between them. Germline CDR1 and CDR2: DFQATT and SNEGSKA (reference sequence). CDR3 nucleotides: TGCAGTCCGAGGGATTATACGCAGTATTTT. Amino acids: CSPRDYTQYF.

The chain recombines TRBV29-1 with TRBJ2-7, with D possibly being TRBD1 (5 bases). The CDR3 length is 13 residues. Germline V gene sequence: CDR1 SQVTM, CDR2 ANQGSEA. V gave up 6 bases and J gave up 0 bases, with 12 bases separating them. CDR3 nucleotides: TGCAGCGTGCTCAGGGTTACCTCCTACGAGCAGTACTTC. This gives the protein CSVLRVTSYEQYF.

This clonotype has ten or more counts. The CDR3 loop is CASSRPGRTSTDTQYF. As DNA, the CDR3 is TGTGCCAGCAGCCGTCCGGGAAGAACTAGCACAGATACGCAGTATTTT. The rearrangement uses TRBV5-6 and TRBJ2-3; TRBD2 is a possible D gene (5 bases). The CDR3 loop spans 16 amino acids. Germline V CDR1 and CDR2: SGHDT, YYEEEE. V lost 4 bases and J 0 bases, leaving 15 bases between the germline ends.

In this sample, this clonotype turned up a few times. This chain's CDR3 is CSARAGGPGETQYF. CDR3 in DNA: TGCAGTGCTAGGGCGGGAGGGCCCGGAGAGACCCAGTACTTC. The chain recombines TRBV20-1 with TRBJ2-5; 9 bases line up with TRBD2. The CDR3 extends over 14 amino acids. CDR1 and CDR2 (germline): DFQATT, SNEGSKA (reference sequence). V lost 3 bases, J lost 4 bases, and 6 bases stayed unmatched.

This chain links TRBV12-3 or TRBV12-4 with TRBJ1-1, with D possibly being TRBD1 (5 bases). Trimming stripped 5 bases from V and 0 bases from J, with 13 bases between. The CDR3 is 15 residues long. The CDR3 DNA is TGTGCCAGCAGTCCTGGGGGGAGCCTGAACACTGAAGCTTTCTTT. This translates into CASSPGGSLNTEAFF.

The chain links TRBV10-3 to TRBJ2-7, with D possibly matching TRBD2 (6 bases). The V gene lost 6 bases and the J gene lost 2 bases, with 20 bases spanning the gap. CDR1 and CDR2 from the germline V gene are ENHRY and SYGVKD. The CDR3 extends over 16 amino acids. The DNA for the CDR3 is TGTGCCATCAGGACCCAGACTAGTTCAATCCCCTACGAGCAGTACTTC. Protein sequence: CAIRTQTSSIPYEQYF.